Included here is one T cell receptor beta chain sequence, with context. This specimen belongs to a study of shared clonotypes between healthy human individuals. Authors' methods: With immunoSEQ giving junction-only sequences and no quality scores, filtering differed. Data came from immunoSEQ multiplex PCR; TCRdb stores just in-frame clones and leaves some out. The V and J calls and the clone size are those of that table, but D and trimming were determined from the DNA. The sample holds some 2,400,000 clones, roughly 95% seen once. CDR1 is SGHAT, CDR2 FQNNGV, per germline. The CDR3 sequence is 11 residues long. V lost 7 bases, J lost 5 bases, and 8 bases lay in between.

This sequence was found in a man younger than 35 in good health. What was sequenced was naive CD4+ T cells sorted from blood. The subset denotes: CD45RA+ positively selected. The chain joins TRBV11-2 to TRBJ2-5; D gene uncertain. CDR3 in amino acids: CASTTVETQYF. For the CDR3, the DNA is TGTGCCAGCACCACCGTGGAGACCCAGTACTTC.